This T cell receptor (beta chain) was documented in a study of monozygotic twins with inflammatory bowel disease. This CDR3 contains 15 residues. TCRdb reprocessed the 5' RACE reads; each CDR3 protein has one entry and no DNA is given. This sample's table has approximately 400,000 distinct CDR3 sequences. This chain connects TRBV12-3 or TRBV12-4 to TRBJ2-3; TCRdb lists TRBD2, though no DNA is available to test this call. The clonotype originates from a human donor with ulcerative colitis or Crohn's disease, or a healthy co-twin of an affected twin (not recorded which). The material sequenced was blood. The CDR3 loop reads CASRTLAGGSDTQYF.